The TCR beta chain described here comes from a study of PD-L1 blockade in urothelial cancer. Across the study: The patients first took atezolizumab in about 2014, receiving 1,200 mg intravenously every 3 weeks.

As for time point: peripheral blood 6 weeks after treatment start. TCR analog templates of synthetic origin were spiked into each PCR. Assay: immunoSEQ multiplex PCR; the TCRdb copy retains only in-frame clones and omits some. Among 65,000 to 85,000 clones listed, 80% to 95% were seen once. The CDR3 has 20 residues. V lost 7 bases and J 0 bases, leaving 26 bases between the germline ends. The germline gives CDR1 SGHNT, CDR2 YYREEE (reference sequence). The material was PBMCs, obtained around atezolizumab (anti-PD-L1) treatment. J is TRBJ2-6 and V is TRBV5-4, with D perhaps matching TRBD2 (6 bases). This sequence originates from a woman of 80 years or more with urothelial cancer. CDR3 amino acids: CASGKSGQSLLLSGANVLTF. The CDR3 DNA sequence: TGTGCCAGCGGTAAGAGCGGGCAGTCCTTGCTCCTCTCTGGGGCCAACGTCCTGACTTTC.